This T cell receptor beta chain was recorded in a study of T cell responses to AZD1222 COVID-19 vaccine. General study findings and limits: Females made up more of the donors, who were largely white British, and clonal diversity may have come out too low.

CDR1 SGHKS and CDR2 YYEKEE come from the germline V gene (reference sequence). The CDR3 length is 15 residues. The ends were cut back, 0 bases at V and 3 bases at J, with 10 bases in the middle. This clone showed up just once. Its cognate antigen is unknown. TCRdb keeps only in-frame clones here, not all; method: immunoSEQ multiplex PCR. Of about 73,000 clones listed, about nine tenths were seen once; the top ten hold approximately 19%. The chain has TRBV5-5 and TRBJ1-5, with a weak D call TRBD1 (5 bases). The starting material was peripheral blood, obtained on day 0 of AZD1222 vaccination. The clonotype originates from an adult in good health. The DNA of the CDR3 is TGTGCCAGCAGCTTGGCGACAGAATTCAATCAGCCCCAGCATTTT. Its translation is CASSLATEFNQPQHF.